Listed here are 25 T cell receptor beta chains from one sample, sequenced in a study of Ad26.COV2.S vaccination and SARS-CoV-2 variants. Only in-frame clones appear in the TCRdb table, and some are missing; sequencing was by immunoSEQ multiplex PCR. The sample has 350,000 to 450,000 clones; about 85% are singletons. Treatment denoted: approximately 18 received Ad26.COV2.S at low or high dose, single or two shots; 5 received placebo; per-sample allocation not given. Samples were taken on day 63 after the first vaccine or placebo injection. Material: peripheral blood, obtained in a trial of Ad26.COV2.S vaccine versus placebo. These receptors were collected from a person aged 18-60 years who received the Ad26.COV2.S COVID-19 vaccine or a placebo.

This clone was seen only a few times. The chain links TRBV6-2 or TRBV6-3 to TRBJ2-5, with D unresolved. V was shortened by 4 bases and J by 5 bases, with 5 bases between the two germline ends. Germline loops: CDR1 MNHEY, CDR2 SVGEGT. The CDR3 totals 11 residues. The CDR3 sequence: CASSFRETQYF. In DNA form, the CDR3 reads TGTGCCAGCAGTTTCAGGGAGACCCAGTACTTC.

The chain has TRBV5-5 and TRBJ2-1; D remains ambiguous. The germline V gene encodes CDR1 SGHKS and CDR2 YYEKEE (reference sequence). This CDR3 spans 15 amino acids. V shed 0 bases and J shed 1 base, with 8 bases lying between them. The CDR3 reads CASSLVVNSYNEQFF. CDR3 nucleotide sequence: TGTGCCAGCAGCTTGGTGGTCAATTCCTACAATGAGCAGTTCTTC. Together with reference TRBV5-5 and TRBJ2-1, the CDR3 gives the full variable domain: DAGVTQSPTHLIKTRGQQVTLRCSPISGHKSVSWYQQVLGQGPQFIFQYYEKEERGRGNFPDRFSARQFPNYSSELNVNALLLGDSALYLCASSLVVNSYNEQFFGPGTRLTVL.

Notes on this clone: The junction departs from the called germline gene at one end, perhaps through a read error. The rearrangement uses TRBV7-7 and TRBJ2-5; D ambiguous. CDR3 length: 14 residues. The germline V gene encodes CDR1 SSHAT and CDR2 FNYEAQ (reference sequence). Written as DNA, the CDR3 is TGTGCTAGCAGCTTAGTTTTAGCTGGTGAGACCCAGTACTTC. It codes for CASSLVLAGETQYF.

CDR3 sequence reads: CATSRRTPYTDTQYF. In DNA form, the CDR3 reads TGTGCCACCAGCAGAAGGACTCCCTACACAGATACGCAGTATTTT. The chain combines TRBV15 with TRBJ2-3, with TRBD2 as a possible D gene (5 bases). Trimming stripped 2 bases from V and 2 bases from J, with 11 bases between. This CDR3 has 15 residues. Germline V gene lookup returns CDR1 LNHNV and CDR2 YYDKDF (reference sequence).

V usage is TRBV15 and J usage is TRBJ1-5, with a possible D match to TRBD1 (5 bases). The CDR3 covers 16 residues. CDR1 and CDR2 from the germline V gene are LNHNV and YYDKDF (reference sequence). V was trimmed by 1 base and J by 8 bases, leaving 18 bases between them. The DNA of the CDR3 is TGTGCCACCAGCAGAGGTATCGGGGGTGAAGGGGAGCCCCAGCATTTT. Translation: CATSRGIGGEGEPQHF.

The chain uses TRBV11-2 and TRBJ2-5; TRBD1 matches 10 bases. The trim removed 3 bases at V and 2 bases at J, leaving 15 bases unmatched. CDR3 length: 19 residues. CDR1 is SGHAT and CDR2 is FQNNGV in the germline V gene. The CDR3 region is CASSLQGQGLRGRQETQYF. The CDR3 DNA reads TGTGCCAGCAGCTTGCAGGGACAGGGGCTGAGGGGCAGGCAAGAGACCCAGTACTTC.

This chain's CDR3 is CASSITGSSYNSPLHF. CDR3 sequence (DNA): TGTGCCAGCAGCATCACAGGGAGCTCCTATAATTCACCCCTCCACTTT. V is TRBV5-6 and J is TRBJ1-6; a possible D gene is TRBD1 (6 bases). From germline, CDR1 is SGHDT and CDR2 YYEEEE. This CDR3 is built from 16 residues. Trimming shortened V by 4 bases and J by 0 bases, and 11 bases separated the two germline ends.

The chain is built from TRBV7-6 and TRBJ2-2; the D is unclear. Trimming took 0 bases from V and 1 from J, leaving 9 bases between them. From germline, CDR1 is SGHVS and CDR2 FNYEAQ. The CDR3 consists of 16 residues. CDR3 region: CASSLAQMENTGELFF. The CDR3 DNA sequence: TGTGCCAGCAGCTTAGCACAGATGGAGAACACCGGGGAGCTGTTTTTT.

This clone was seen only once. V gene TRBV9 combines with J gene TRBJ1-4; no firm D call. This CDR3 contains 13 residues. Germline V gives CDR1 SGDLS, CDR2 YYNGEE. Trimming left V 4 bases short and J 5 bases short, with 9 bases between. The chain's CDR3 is CASSPQVNEKLFF. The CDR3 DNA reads TGTGCCAGCAGCCCGCAGGTGAATGAAAAACTGTTTTTT. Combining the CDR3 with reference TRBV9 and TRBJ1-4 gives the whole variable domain DSGVTQTPKHLITATGQRVTLRCSPRSGDLSVYWYQQSLDQGLQFLIQYYNGEERAKGNILERFSAQQFPDLHSELNLSSLELGDSALYFCASSPQVNEKLFFGSGTQLSVL.

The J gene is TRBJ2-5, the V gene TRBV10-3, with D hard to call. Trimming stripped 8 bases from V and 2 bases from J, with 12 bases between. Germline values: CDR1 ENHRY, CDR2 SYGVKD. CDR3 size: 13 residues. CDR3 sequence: CAIADETQETQYF. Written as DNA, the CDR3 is TGTGCCATCGCTGACGAGACACAAGAGACCCAGTACTTC.

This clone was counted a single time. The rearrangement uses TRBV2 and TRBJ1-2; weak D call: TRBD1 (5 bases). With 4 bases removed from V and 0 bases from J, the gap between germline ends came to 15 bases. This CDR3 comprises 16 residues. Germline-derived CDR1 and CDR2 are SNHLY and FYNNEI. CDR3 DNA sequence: TGTGCCAGCAGTGCCGACAGCTATAAAACTAACTATGGCTACACCTTC. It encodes CASSADSYKTNYGYTF. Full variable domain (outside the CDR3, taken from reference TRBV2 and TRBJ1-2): EPEVTQTPSHQVTQMGQEVILRCVPISNHLYFYWYRQILGQKVEFLVSFYNNEISEKSEIFDDQFSVERPDGSNFTLKIRSTKLEDSAMYFCASSADSYKTNYGYTFGSGTRLTVV.

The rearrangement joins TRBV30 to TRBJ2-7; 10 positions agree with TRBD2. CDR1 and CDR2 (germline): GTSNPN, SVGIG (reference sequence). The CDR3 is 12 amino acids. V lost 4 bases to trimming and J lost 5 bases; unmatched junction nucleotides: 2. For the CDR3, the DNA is TGTGCCTGGAACCTAGCGGGAGACGAGCAGTACTTC. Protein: CAWNLAGDEQYF.

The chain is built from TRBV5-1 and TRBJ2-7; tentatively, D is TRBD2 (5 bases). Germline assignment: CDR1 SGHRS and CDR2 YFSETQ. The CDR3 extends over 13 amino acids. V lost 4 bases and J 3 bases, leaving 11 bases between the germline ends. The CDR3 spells CASSPGSSYEQYF. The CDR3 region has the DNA TGCGCCAGCAGCCCGGGGTCAAGCTACGAGCAGTACTTC.

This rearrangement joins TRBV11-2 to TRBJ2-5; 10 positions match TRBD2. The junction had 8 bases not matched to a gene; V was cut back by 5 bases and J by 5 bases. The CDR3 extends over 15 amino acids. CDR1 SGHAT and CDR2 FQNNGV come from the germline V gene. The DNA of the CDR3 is TGTGCCAGCAGCCCAGCGGGAGGGCCCGGCGAGACCCAGTACTTC. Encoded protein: CASSPAGGPGETQYF.

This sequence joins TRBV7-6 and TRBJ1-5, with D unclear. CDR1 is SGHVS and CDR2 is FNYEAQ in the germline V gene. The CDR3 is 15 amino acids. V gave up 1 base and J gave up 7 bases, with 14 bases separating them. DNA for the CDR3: TGTGCCAGCAGCTTAGGGACGGACCTCCGACAGCCCCAGCATTTT. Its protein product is CASSLGTDLRQPQHF.

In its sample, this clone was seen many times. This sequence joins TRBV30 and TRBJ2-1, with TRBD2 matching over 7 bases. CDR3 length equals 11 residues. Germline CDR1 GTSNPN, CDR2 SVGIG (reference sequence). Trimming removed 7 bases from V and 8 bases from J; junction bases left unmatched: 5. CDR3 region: CAFGLGDEQFF. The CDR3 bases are TGTGCCTTTGGACTAGGTGATGAGCAGTTCTTC.

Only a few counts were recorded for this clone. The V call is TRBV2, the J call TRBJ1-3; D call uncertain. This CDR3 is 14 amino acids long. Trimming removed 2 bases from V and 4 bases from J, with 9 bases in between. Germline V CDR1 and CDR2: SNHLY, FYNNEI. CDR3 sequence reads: CASSENAWGNTIYF. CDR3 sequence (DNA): TGTGCCAGCAGTGAAAACGCTTGGGGAAACACCATATATTTT.

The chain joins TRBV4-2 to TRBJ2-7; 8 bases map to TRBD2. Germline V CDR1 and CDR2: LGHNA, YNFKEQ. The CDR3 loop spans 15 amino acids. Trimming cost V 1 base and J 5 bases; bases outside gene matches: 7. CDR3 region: CASSQGSSGVDEQYF. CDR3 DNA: TGTGCCAGCAGCCAAGGTAGTAGCGGGGTAGACGAGCAGTACTTC.

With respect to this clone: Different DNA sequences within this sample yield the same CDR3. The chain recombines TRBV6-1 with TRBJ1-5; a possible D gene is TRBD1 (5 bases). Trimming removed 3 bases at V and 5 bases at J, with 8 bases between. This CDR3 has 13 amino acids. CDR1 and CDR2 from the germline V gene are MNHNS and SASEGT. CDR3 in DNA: TGTGCCAGCAGTGACGGGGCTGATCAGCCCCAGCATTTT. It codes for CASSDGADQPQHF.

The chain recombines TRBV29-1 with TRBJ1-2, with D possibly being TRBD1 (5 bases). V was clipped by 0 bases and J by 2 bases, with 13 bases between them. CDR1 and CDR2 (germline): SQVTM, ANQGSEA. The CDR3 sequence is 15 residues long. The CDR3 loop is CSVEDTQGLNYGYTF. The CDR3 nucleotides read TGCAGCGTTGAAGATACGCAGGGCCTAAACTATGGCTACACCTTC.

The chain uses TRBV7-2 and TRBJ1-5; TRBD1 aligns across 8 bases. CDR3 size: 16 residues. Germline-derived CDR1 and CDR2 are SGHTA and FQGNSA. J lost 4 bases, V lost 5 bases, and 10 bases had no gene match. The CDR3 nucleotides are TGTGCCAGCAGCACCTCCGACAGGGGACAGAATCAGCCCCAGCATTTT. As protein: CASSTSDRGQNQPQHF.

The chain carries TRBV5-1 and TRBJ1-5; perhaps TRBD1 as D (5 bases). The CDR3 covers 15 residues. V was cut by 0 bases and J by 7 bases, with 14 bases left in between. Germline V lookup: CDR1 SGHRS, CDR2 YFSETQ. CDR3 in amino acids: CASSLDPGRGQPQHF. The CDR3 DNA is TGCGCCAGCAGCTTGGACCCGGGTCGGGGGCAGCCCCAGCATTTT. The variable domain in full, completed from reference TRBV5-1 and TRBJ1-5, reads KAGVTQTPRYLIKTRGQQVTLSCSPISGHRSVSWYQQTPGQGLQFLFEYFSETQRNKGNFPGRFSGRQFSNSRSEMNVSTLELGDSALYLCASSLDPGRGQPQHFGDGTRLSIL.

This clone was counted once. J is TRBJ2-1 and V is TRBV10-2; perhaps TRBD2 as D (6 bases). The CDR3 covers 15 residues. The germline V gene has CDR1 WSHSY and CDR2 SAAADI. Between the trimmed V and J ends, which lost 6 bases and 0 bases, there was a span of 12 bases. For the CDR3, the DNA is TGCGCCAGCAGCCCCGGTAGCGGCTCCTACAATGAGCAGTTCTTC. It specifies CASSPGSGSYNEQFF.

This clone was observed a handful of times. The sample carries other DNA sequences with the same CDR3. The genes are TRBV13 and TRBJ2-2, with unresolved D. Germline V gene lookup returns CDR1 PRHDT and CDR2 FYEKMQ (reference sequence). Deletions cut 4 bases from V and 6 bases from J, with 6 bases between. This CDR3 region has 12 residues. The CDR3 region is CASSSSAGELFF. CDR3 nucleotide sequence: TGTGCCAGCAGCTCAAGTGCCGGGGAGCTGTTTTTT.

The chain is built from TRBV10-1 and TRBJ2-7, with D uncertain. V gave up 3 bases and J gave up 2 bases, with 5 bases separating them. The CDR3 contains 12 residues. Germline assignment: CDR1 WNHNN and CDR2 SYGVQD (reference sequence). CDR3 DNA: TGCGCCAGCAGTGATAACCCCTACGAGCAGTACTTC. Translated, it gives CASSDNPYEQYF.